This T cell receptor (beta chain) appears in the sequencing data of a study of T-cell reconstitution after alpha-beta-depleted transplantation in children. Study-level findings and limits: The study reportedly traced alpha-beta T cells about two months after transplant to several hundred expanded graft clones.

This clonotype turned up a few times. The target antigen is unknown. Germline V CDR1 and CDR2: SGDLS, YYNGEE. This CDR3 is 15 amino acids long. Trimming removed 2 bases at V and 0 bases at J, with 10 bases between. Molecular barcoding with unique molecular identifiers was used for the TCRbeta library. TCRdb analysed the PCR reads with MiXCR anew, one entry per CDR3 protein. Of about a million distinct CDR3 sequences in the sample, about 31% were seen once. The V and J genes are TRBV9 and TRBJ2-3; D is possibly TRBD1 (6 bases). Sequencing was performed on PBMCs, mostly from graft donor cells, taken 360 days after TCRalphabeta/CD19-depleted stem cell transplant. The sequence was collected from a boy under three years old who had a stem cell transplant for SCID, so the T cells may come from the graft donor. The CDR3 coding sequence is TGTGCCAGCAGCGTCTGGACAGCTAGCACAGATACGCAGTATTTT. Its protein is CASSVWTASTDTQYF.